This T cell receptor (beta chain) emerged from a study of monozygotic twins with inflammatory bowel disease. CDR1 DFQATT and CDR2 SNEGSKA come from the germline V gene (reference sequence). The CDR3 totals 15 residues. Using TCRalpha and TCRbeta cDNA, the researchers carried out two nested PCRs that lasted 16 and 9 cycles. TCRdb reprocessed the 5' RACE reads, with one entry per CDR3 protein and no DNA. This specimen shows 150,000 to 200,000 distinct CDR3 sequences; the ten leading clones hold approximately 2.8%. This clonotype was sampled from a human donor with ulcerative colitis or Crohn's disease, or a healthy co-twin of an affected twin (not recorded which). The chain employs TRBV20-1 and TRBJ1-3; TCRdb indicates TRBD1, and absent DNA this call remains unverified. The specimen sequenced was blood. CDR3 residues: CSARVLTGFGNTIYF.